Described below is a single T cell receptor beta chain sequence and its context. Its antigen remains unidentified. Method: immunoSEQ multiplex PCR; TCRdb's copy keeps in-frame clones and lacks some. The sample lists fewer than 400,000 clones, under 70% occurring once. The CDR3 has 16 residues. CDR1 and CDR2 (germline): MNHEY, SVGAGI. Deletions cut 2 bases from V and 0 bases from J, with 12 bases between. These data belong to a study of cytotoxic CD8 clonotypes in ibrutinib-treated CLL. Across the study: The response samples were taken once patients had been treated for a median of approximately twelve months, range 6 to 36.

Study-wide points: Whereas clonality rose at ibrutinib response, it declined toward baseline at progression.

The V gene is TRBV6-5, the J gene TRBJ2-3; maybe TRBD1 (5 bases). The receptor was derived from a human donor with chronic lymphocytic leukemia. The sequencing used PBMCs, collected after 36 months of ibrutinib treatment. This CDR3 is CASSYRSGPSTDTQYF. The CDR3 bases are TGTGCCAGCAGTTACAGGTCAGGGCCTAGCACAGATACGCAGTATTTT.